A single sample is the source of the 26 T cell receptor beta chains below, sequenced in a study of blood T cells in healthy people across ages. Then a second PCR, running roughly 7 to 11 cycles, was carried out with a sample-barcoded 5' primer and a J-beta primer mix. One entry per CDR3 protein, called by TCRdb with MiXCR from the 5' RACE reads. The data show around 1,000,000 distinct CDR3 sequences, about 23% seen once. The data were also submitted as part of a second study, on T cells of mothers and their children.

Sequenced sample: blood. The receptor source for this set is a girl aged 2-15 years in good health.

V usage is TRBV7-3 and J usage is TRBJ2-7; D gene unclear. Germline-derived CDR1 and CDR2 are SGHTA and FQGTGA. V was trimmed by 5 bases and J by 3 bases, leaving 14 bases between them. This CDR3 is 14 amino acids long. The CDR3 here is CASSPTPGSYEQYF. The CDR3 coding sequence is TGTGCCAGCAGCCCAACCCCTGGCAGCTACGAGCAGTACTTC.

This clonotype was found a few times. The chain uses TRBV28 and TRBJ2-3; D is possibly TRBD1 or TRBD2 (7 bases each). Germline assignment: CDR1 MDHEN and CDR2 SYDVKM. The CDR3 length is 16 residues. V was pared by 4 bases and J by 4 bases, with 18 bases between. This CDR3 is CASSYRKGAGADTQYF. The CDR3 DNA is TGTGCCAGCAGTTACCGAAAGGGGGCGGGGGCAGATACGCAGTATTTT.

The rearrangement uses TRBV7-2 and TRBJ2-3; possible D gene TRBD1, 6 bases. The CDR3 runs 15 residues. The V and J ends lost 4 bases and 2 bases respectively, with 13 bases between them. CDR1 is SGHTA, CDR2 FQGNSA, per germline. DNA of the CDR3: TGTGCCAGCAGCTACAGGGAAAGTTACACAGATACGCAGTATTTT. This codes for CASSYRESYTDTQYF. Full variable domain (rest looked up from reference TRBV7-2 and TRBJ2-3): GAGVSQSPSNKVTEKGKDVELRCDPISGHTALYWYRQSLGQGLEFLIYFQGNSAPDKSGLPSDRFSAERTGGSVSTLTIQRTQQEDSAVYLCASSYRESYTDTQYFGPGTRLTVL.

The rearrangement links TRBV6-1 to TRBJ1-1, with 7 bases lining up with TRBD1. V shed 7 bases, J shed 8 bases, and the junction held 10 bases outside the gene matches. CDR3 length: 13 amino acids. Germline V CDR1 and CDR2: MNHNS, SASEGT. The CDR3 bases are TGTGCCAGCACCCAGGACAGGTGGGGCGAAGCTTTCTTT. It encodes CASTQDRWGEAFF.

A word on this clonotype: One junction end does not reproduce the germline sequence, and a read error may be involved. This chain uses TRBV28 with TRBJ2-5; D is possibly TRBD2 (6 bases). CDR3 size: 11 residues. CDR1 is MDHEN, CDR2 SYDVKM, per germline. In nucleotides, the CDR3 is TGTGCCAGCAGCTCTAGCGAGAAAACTAACTTC. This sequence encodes CASSSSEKTNF.

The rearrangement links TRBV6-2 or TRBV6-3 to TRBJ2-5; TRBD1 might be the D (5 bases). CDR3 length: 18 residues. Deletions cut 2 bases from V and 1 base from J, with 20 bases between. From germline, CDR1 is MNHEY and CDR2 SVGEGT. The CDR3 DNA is TGTGCCAGCAGTTACAGCCTTGGACACTCACCACTCCAAGAGACCCAGTACTTC. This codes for CASSYSLGHSPLQETQYF.

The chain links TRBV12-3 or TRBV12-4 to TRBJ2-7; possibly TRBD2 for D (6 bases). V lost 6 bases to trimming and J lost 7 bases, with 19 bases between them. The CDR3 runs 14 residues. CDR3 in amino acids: CASSLRERAGEQYF. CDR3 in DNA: TGTGCCAGCAGCCTCCGCGAGCGGGCAGGGGAGCAGTACTTC.

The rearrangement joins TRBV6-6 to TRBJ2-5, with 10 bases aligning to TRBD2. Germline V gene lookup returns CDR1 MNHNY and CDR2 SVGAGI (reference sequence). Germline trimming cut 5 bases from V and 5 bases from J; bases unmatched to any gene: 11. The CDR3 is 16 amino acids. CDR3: CASSPRAGGQSETQYF. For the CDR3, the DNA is TGTGCCAGCAGTCCCCGAGCGGGGGGGCAATCGGAGACCCAGTACTTC.

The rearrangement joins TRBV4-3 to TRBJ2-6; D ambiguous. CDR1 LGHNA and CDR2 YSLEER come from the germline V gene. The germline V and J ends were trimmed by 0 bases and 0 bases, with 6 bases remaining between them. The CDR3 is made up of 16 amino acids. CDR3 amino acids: CASSQEFHSGANVLTF. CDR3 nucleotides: TGCGCCAGCAGCCAAGAATTTCACTCTGGGGCCAACGTCCTGACTTTC.

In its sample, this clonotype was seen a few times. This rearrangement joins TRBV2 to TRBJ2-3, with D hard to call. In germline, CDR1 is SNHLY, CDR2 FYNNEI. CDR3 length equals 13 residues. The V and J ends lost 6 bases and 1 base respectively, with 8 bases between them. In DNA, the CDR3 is TGTGCCAGCAGCCCAATCGGCACAGATACGCAGTATTTT. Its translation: CASSPIGTDTQYF.

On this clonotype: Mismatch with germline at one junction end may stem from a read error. The CDR3 here is CASSLGTGSADAQYF. The CDR3 nucleotides read TGTGCCAGCAGCTTGGGGACAGGTAGCGCAGATGCGCAGTATTTT. This rearrangement joins TRBV5-8 to TRBJ2-3; 7 nucleotides align to TRBD1. CDR3 length: 15 residues. Germline CDR1 reads SGHTS; CDR2 reads YDEGEE. The full variable domain, in which reference TRBV5-8 and TRBJ2-3 provide the parts outside the CDR3, is EAGVTQSPTHLIKTRGQQATLRCSPISGHTSVYWYQQALGLGLQFLLWYDEGEERNRGNFPPRFSGRQFPNYSSELNVNALELEDSALYLCASSLGTGSADAQYFGPGTRLTVL.

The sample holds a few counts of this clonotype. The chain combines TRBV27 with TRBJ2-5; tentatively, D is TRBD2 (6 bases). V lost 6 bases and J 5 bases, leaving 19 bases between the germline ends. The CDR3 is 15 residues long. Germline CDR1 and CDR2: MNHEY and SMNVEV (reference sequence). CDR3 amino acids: CASRGREWGVETQYF. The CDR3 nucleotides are TGTGCCAGCAGGGGTCGGGAGTGGGGTGTGGAGACCCAGTACTTC.

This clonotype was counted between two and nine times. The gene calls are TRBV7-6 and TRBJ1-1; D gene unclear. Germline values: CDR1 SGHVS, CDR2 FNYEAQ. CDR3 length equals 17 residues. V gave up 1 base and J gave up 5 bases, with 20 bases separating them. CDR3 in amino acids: CASSLGFGVGGRTEAFF. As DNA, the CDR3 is TGTGCCAGCAGCTTAGGGTTCGGCGTGGGCGGTAGAACTGAAGCTTTCTTT.

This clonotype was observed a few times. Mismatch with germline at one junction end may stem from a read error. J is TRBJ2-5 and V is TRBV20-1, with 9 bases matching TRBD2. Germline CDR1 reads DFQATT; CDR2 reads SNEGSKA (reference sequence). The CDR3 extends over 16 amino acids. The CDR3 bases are TGCAGTACTAGAGATTTTAGGCTAGCGGGACAAGAGACCCAGTACTTC. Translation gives CSTRDFRLAGQETQYF.

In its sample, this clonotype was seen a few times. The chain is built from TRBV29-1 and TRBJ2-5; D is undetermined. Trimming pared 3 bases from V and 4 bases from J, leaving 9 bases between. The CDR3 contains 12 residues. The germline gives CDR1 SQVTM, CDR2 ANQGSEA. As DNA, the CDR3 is TGCAGCGTTGATAAGGAGCTAGAGACCCAGTACTTC. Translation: CSVDKELETQYF. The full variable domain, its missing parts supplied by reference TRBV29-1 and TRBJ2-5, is SAVISQKPSRDICQRGTSLTIQCQVDSQVTMMFWYRQQPGQSLTLIATANQGSEATYESGFVIDKFPISRPNLTFSTLTVSNMSPEDSSIYLCSVDKELETQYFGPGTRLLVL.

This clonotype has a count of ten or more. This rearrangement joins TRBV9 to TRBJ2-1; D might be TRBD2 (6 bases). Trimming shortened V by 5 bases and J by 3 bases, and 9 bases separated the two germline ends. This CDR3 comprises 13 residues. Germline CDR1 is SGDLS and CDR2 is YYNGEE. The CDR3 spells CASSSGFYNEQFF. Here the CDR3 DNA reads TGTGCCAGCAGTAGCGGATTCTACAATGAGCAGTTCTTC.

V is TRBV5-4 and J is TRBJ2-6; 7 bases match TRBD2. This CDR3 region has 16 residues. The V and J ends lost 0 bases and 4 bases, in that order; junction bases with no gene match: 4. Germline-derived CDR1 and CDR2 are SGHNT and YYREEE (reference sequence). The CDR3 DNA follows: TGTGCCAGCAGCTTGGAAGCGGGGCCGGGGGCCAACGTCCTGACTTTC. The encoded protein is CASSLEAGPGANVLTF.

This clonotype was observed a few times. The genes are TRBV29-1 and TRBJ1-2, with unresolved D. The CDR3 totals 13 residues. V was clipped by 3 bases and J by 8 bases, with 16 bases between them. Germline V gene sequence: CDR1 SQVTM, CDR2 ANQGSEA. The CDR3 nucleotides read TGCAGCGTTGACACGGCCGGTACTTTGGGCTACACCTTC. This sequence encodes CSVDTAGTLGYTF.

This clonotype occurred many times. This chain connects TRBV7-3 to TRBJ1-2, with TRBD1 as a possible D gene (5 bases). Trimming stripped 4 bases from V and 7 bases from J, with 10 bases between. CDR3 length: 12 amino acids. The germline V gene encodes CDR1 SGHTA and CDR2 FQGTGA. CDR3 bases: TGTGCCAGCAGCTCCGGGGGTGGTGGCTACACCTTC. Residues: CASSSGGGGYTF.

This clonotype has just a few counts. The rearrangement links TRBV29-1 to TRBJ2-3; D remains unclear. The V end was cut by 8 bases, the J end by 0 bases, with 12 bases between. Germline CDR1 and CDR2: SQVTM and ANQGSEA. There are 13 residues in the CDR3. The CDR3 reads CSLEGWSTDTQYF. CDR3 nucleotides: TGCAGCTTAGAAGGGTGGAGCACAGATACGCAGTATTTT.

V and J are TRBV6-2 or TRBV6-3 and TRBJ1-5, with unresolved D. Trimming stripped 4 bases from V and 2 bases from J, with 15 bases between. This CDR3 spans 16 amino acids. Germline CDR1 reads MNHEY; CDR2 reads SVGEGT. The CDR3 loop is CASSSSWASGNQPQHF. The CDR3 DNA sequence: TGTGCCAGCAGTTCGTCCTGGGCATCGGGCAATCAGCCCCAGCATTTT.

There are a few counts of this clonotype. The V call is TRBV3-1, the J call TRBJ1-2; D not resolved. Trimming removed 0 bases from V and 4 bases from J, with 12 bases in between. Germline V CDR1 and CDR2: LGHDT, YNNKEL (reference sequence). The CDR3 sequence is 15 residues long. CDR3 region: CASSQDLQRVYGYTF. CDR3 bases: TGTGCCAGCAGCCAAGACTTACAGAGGGTCTATGGCTACACCTTC.

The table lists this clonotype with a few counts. The CDR3 DNA follows: TGTGCCAGCAGCTTAGCGCAGGGTGGCAATCAGCCCCAGCATTTT. Its protein product is CASSLAQGGNQPQHF. The V gene is TRBV7-9, the J gene TRBJ1-5, with a weak D call TRBD1 (5 bases). Deletions cut 0 bases from V and 2 bases from J, with 8 bases between. Germline CDR1 reads SEHNR; CDR2 reads FQNEAQ (reference sequence). CDR3 length: 15 residues.

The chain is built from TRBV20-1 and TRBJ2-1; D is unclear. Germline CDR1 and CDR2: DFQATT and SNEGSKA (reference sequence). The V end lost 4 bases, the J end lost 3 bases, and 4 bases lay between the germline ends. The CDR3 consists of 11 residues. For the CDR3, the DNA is TGCAGTGCTAATAGCTACAATGAGCAGTTCTTC. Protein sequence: CSANSYNEQFF.

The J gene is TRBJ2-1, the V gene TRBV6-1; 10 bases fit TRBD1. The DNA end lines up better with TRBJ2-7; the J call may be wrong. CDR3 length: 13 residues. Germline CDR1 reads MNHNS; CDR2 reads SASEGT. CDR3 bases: TGTGCCAGCAGCCCCGGGACAGGGGTAGGGCAGTACTTC. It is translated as CASSPGTGVGQYF.

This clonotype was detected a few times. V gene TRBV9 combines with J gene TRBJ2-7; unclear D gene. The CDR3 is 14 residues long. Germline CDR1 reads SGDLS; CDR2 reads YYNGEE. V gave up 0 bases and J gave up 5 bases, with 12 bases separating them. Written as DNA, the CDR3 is TGTGCCAGCAGCGTAGATTTGGCCCGGGACGAGCAGTACTTC. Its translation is CASSVDLARDEQYF.